This TCR beta chain was identified in a study of T cell responses to AZD1222 COVID-19 vaccine. Whole-study results and caveats: A reported finding is that nearly half of spike-specific TCRs target unmutated variant regions. Researchers took repertoire samples only after the peak T cell response had come.

Sequenced by immunoSEQ multiplex PCR; TCRdb stores in-frame clones only, minus some. The profile covers 150,000 or so clones, with roughly nine tenths appearing a single time and more than 1.4% taken by the ten largest. Germline lookup yields CDR1 LGHDT and CDR2 YNNKEL (reference sequence). The CDR3 has 15 amino acids. Germline trimming cut 4 bases from V and 2 bases from J; bases unmatched to any gene: 4. As concerns this clone: The target antigen is unknown.

The sequences come from peripheral blood, collected on day 0 of AZD1222 vaccination. V and J are TRBV3-1 (or the pseudogene TRBV3-2) and TRBJ1-2; TRBD1 matches at 10 bases. The source is an adult in good health. The CDR3 reads CASSPGTGVNYGYTF. For the CDR3, the DNA is TGTGCCAGCAGCCCAGGGACAGGGGTGAACTATGGCTACACCTTC.